A single sample is the source of the 7 T cell receptor beta chains below, sequenced in a study of T cell repertoires in cytomegalovirus infection. These TCRs are of unknown antigen specificity. Each CDR3 protein is one row after TCRdb ran MiXCR on the reads. In the table there are approximately 49,000 distinct CDR3 sequences, around a fifth of which are singletons. The material sequenced was CD8+ T cells from cultured PBMCs, taken from culture after CMV antigen stimulation. These TCRs come from a human donor in good health (CMV status not recorded). Some clones in this sample may be carry-over from other donors' samples.

This chain connects TRBV7-2 to TRBJ1-1; D unresolved. The CDR3 has 12 residues. The germline V and J ends were trimmed by 2 bases and 4 bases, with 5 bases remaining between them. Germline V gene data show CDR1 as SGHTA and CDR2 as FQGNSA. In nucleotides, the CDR3 is TGTGCCAGCAGCTTATTAGCCACTGAAGCTTTCTTT. Translation gives CASSLLATEAFF.

Only a few counts were recorded for this clonotype. The chain uses TRBV19 and TRBJ2-3; a weak D match, TRBD1 (6 bases). Germline V gene data show CDR1 as LNHDA and CDR2 as SQIVND (reference sequence). V was shortened by 6 bases and J by 4 bases, with 17 bases between the two germline ends. The CDR3 is made up of 15 amino acids. CDR3 amino acids: CASRGTQGRPDTQYF. The CDR3 nucleotides read TGTGCCAGTAGAGGGACACAGGGCCGGCCAGATACGCAGTATTTT.

This clonotype was seen more than once but under ten times. For the CDR3, the DNA is TGTGCCAGCAGCACAACAGGGTTTACTCAGCCCCAGCATTTT. Its protein is CASSTTGFTQPQHF. The chain links TRBV6-2 or TRBV6-3 to TRBJ1-5; maybe TRBD1 (6 bases). The V gene's germline CDR1 is MNHEY and CDR2 SVGEGT. V lost 6 bases, J lost 6 bases, and 15 bases lay in between. CDR3 length: 14 amino acids.

The chain is built from TRBV19 and TRBJ1-1; the D gene is possibly TRBD1 (6 bases). Germline-derived CDR1 and CDR2 are LNHDA and SQIVND (reference sequence). The V and J ends lost 7 bases and 0 bases respectively, with 21 bases between them. CDR3 length: 17 amino acids. The DNA for the CDR3 is TGTGCCAGTACCTCCATCAAGGGGGGTCTCATGAACACTGAAGCTTTCTTT. It codes for CASTSIKGGLMNTEAFF.

As for this clonotype: A read error may produce the germline difference seen at one junction end. The rearrangement joins TRBV4-1 to TRBJ1-1; 7 nucleotides agree with TRBD1. Germline CDR1 reads MGHRA; CDR2 reads YSYEKL. The CDR3 is 16 residues long. The chain's CDR3 is CASSRETGWLKTEAFF. As DNA, the CDR3 is TGCGCCAGCAGCCGCGAGACAGGGTGGTTGAAAACTGAAGCTTTCTTT.

There are a few counts of this clonotype. The chain has TRBV7-6 and TRBJ1-2; D is uncertain. V was pared by 3 bases and J by 7 bases, with 18 bases between. From germline, CDR1 is SGHVS and CDR2 FNYEAQ. The CDR3 totals 15 residues. The CDR3 DNA sequence: TGTGCCAGCAGCTTGGTCGAATATGGCTCAACTGGCTACACCTTC. This encodes CASSLVEYGSTGYTF.

This clonotype has only a few counts. V and J are TRBV12-3 or TRBV12-4 and TRBJ2-5; no clear D gene. The CDR3 loop spans 13 amino acids. Trimming removed 6 bases at V and 5 bases at J, with 13 bases between. CDR3 residues: CASSFLGYETQYF. CDR3 nucleotides: TGTGCCAGCAGCTTTCTAGGTTACGAGACCCAGTACTTC.